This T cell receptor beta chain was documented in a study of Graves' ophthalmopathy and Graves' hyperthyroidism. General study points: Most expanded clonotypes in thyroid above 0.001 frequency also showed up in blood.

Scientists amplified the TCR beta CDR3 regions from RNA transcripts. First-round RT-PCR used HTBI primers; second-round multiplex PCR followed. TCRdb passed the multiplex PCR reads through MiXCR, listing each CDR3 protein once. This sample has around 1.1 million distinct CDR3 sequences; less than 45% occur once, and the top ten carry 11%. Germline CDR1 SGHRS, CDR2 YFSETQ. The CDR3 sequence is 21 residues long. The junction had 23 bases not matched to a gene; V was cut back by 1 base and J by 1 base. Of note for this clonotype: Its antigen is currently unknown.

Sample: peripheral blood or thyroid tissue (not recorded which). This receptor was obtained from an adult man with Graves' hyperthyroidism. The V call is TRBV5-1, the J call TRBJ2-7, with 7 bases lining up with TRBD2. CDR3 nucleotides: TGCGCCAGCAGCTTGTGGGGGGGTGGCCGTCCGGCTAGCGCATCATCCTACGAGCAGTACTTC. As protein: CASSLWGGGRPASASSYEQYF.